This TCR beta chain comes out of a study of T cell changes during pregnancy in multiple sclerosis (dated by TCRdb to the late 2010s). Turning to the overall study: The study examined how the T cell repertoire changed over the course of pregnancy in women with multiple sclerosis.

From cysteine to phenylalanine, the CDR3 is 15 amino acids long. The only DNA kept is the CDR3, 45 bases in frame from the first base. A distance of 12 bases separates the germline ends of V and J, which lose 4 bases and 1 base respectively. The germline V gene encodes CDR1 SGHTA and CDR2 FQGNSA. Libraries came from the immunoSEQ multiplex PCR assay. TCRdb provides this immuneACCESS table in a form limited to in-frame rearrangements. Some clones are lacking; in checked studies, under half of them reflect an unresolved V gene, and why the rest are absent is not known. The sample data list approximately 41,000 clones, and about 91% of these were observed just once. Approximately 1.2% of the sample goes to the ten largest clones. A word on this clone: The antigen it binds to is not known. No much larger clone exists at a distance of one base, and base qualities are not known. Other DNA sequences of this sample code for an identical CDR3.

The rearranged segments are TRBV7-2 and TRBJ2-3; TRBD2 is possibly the D segment (6 matching bases). This TCR came from a female donor with multiple sclerosis, enrolled in a pregnancy study. Sequences were derived from CD4+ T cells from peripheral blood mononuclear cells, sampled in the first trimester of pregnancy. The nucleotide sequence is given as TGTGCCAGCAGCTCCACGGGAGTCGGCACAGATACGCAGTATTTT. Its protein reads: CASSSTGVGTDTQYF.